This T cell receptor (beta chain) was sequenced in a study of shared clonotypes between healthy human individuals (dated by TCRdb to 2018 to 2021). Study-level background: The cohort included a few men and a couple of women between 18 and 49 years of age. For each donor, CD4 naive and CD4 memory were each given three plates, CD8 naive was given two plates, and CD8 memory was given one plate. To estimate repertoire size and how much clonotype sharing occurs between individuals, the study deeply sequenced the blood TCR repertoires of five or six healthy adults. Libraries were prepared and TCR repertoires were sequenced by different laboratories using diverse techniques, in order to increase sequencing depth and limit assay-specific biases. Per donor, leukapheresis produced somewhere between about 0.8 and 9 billion PBMCs. What the research found in general, with its limitations: Compared with non-shared clonotypes, the clonotypes found in all four sorted-subset donors had higher generation probabilities. Naive subsets generally had larger estimated clonotype richness than memory subsets. Even with the large sequencing depth, rarefaction of the sorted-subset datasets indicated that sequencing was incomplete. When several donors were compared, the shared fraction of clonotypes was 5% to 6.5% for naive CD4, roughly 3.4% for naive CD8, 2.3% for memory CD4, and 0.35% to 0.4% for memory CD8. Based on pairwise subsampling, the degree of clonotype sharing among donors was expected to be affected by sequencing depth. Sampling was restricted to blood, and TCR repertoires in tissue are likely to differ from TCR repertoires in blood. The genetic and exposure-history diversity represented was limited by the small number of donors.

From the germline V gene, CDR1 is SGHTA and CDR2 is FQGNSA. V and J lose 2 bases and 1 base, and a span of 5 bases separates them. The cysteine opens and the phenylalanine closes a CDR3 of 13 amino acids. Just the 39-base CDR3 DNA is kept, in frame starting at base 1. Using the deep immunoSEQ assay, TCR CDR3 regions were amplified from genomic DNA by multiplex PCR. Extracted genomic DNA from each cell subset was distributed evenly across all wells of several immunoSEQ 96-well plates, and each plate was treated as a replicate. For sorted subsets, about 200 ng genomic DNA, equal to some 30,000 T cell genomes, was loaded into each replicate PCR. The purified libraries were quantified using a Qubit 3.0 fluorometer, sized with a Bioanalyzer 2100, and then quantified again using the KAPA Library Quantification kit. Every immunoSEQ 96-well plate was sequenced on a separate single-read 150-cycle Illumina NextSeq 550 flow cell. As for the original processing: Because the immunoSEQ output held only junctional sequences and lacked quality scores, the filtering could not match the filtering applied to full-length reads. To assign V/J genes and CDR3, sequences were annotated against IMGT germline references using PyIR, a Python wrapper for IgBLAST v1.9. Any read was removed if the V/J assignment was weak (E-value above 1e-6), the CDR3 was missing, or the read contained stop codons, out-of-frame junctions, or ambiguous translated residues. V3J clonotypes were defined by identical inferred V gene, J gene, and CDR3 amino acid sequence. To compute the percentage overlap between repertoires, the number of shared unique clonotypes was divided by the size of the smaller repertoire. Three approaches were used to assess repertoire richness: RTK rarefaction, the Chao1 estimator, and Recon v2.1 estimates of unobserved clonotypes. Generation probabilities were computed with OLGA for all TCRbeta clonotypes obtained by the gDNA method from several donors. Not all clones reach the TCRdb copy of this immuneACCESS table, which keeps in-frame sequences only. Checked studies attribute under half of the gap to unresolved V genes and leave the rest unexplained. The D gene and trimming were derived from the DNA, and the V and J assignments and clone size from that table. The sample yields approximately 740,000 clones; 85% to 95% were counted once. The ten biggest clones cover around 24% of the sample.

In regard to this clone: The antigen it recognizes is unknown. Per-nucleotide qualities are absent, and no much larger clonotype sits a single base away.

CD8 naive samples consisted of CD45RO-negative cells that were positively selected for CCR7, yielding a CD45RA+CCR7+ population without TemRA cells. The donors were healthy, HIV-negative adults who had no recently reported acute infections or vaccinations. All donors were Caucasian adults living in Nashville, Tennessee, USA. Blood was collected by leukapheresis, and PBMCs were isolated by Ficoll-Histopaque density gradient centrifugation and then cryopreserved in liquid nitrogen vapor phase. Analytical flow cytometry was used to check the purity and quantity of each magnetically sorted T cell population. From each sorted fraction, genomic DNA was isolated and quantified by UV absorbance on a Nanodrop 2000c.

The sequenced sample was naive CD8+ T cells sorted from blood. The sample's cell subset or site label is to be understood as: CD45RA+CCR7+. The chain links TRBV7-2 with TRBJ1-1, with the D gene too uncertain to name. This clonotype was sampled from a man aged 25-45 years in good health. The bases read TGTGCCAGCAGCTTATGGTCGAACACTGAAGCTTTCTTT. Translated, this is CASSLWSNTEAFF.